The 8 T cell receptor beta chains reported below all come from one sample, sequenced in a study of cytomegalovirus exposure and HLA in healthy donors. With 60 Vbeta and 13 Jbeta primers, the PCR was carried out. The method was immunoSEQ multiplex PCR; TCRdb's version includes in-frame clones alone and lacks a portion of them. The table shows some 150,000 clones, with about 73% occurring only once. The sample consisted of PBMCs. These receptors were obtained from a middle-aged man in good health and CMV-seropositive.

The rearrangement joins TRBV6-5 to TRBJ2-1; 13 bases line up with TRBD2. The CDR3 spans 15 residues. The germline V gene encodes CDR1 MNHEY and CDR2 SVGAGI. V shed 7 bases and J 9 bases; nucleotides not matched to a gene: 9. CDR3 sequence: CASTQGTSGNPEQFF. The CDR3 bases are TGTGCCAGCACACAGGGGACTAGCGGGAATCCTGAGCAGTTCTTC.

The chain couples TRBV29-1 to TRBJ1-3; D not certain. The ends were cut back, 4 bases at V and 3 bases at J, with 7 bases in the middle. Germline V gene lookup returns CDR1 SQVTM and CDR2 ANQGSEA. This CDR3 spans 12 amino acids. The CDR3: CSVAPGGNTIYF. CDR3 DNA: TGCAGCGTTGCACCGGGTGGAAACACCATATATTTT.

The rearrangement uses TRBV19 and TRBJ2-1, with 8 bases fitting TRBD1. The V gene end was trimmed by 7 bases and the J gene end by 4 bases; junction bases not matched to a gene: 15. The CDR3 has 17 amino acids. Germline CDR1 reads LNHDA; CDR2 reads SQIVND (reference sequence). The CDR3 here is CASNPIPRQGRYNEQFF. The CDR3 DNA reads as TGTGCCAGTAACCCCATCCCCCGACAGGGGCGATACAATGAGCAGTTCTTC.

With regard to this clone: At one end the junction does not follow the germline gene, possibly because of a read error. The chain is built from TRBV7-9 and TRBJ2-3, with TRBD2 matching over 9 bases. The CDR3 runs to 16 residues. Germline V CDR1 and CDR2: SEHNR, FQNEAQ (reference sequence). CDR3 in DNA: TGTTCCAGCAGCTTAGGGAGCGGGAGGAGCACAGATACGCAGTATTTT. As protein: CSSSLGSGRSTDTQYF.

This clone has only one observation. J is TRBJ1-2 and V is TRBV5-1; D not certain. The CDR3 extends over 15 amino acids. The germline V gene encodes CDR1 SGHRS and CDR2 YFSETQ. The V end was cut by 10 bases, the J end by 6 bases, with 25 bases between. The CDR3, as DNA: TGCGCCTCCCGGGTCGGGGTGAGGGTAAAGAATGGCTACACCTTC. This gives the protein CASRVGVRVKNGYTF.

This clone has only one observation. The rearrangement uses TRBV11-2 and TRBJ2-7; TRBD2 matches at 7 bases. Germline CDR1 SGHAT, CDR2 FQNNGV. CDR3 length: 15 amino acids. With V trimmed by 5 bases and J by 5 bases, 12 bases remained unmatched. CDR3 bases: TGTGCCAGCAGCCACTGGGGTCCGGGAGGTAACGAGCAGTACTTC. Protein sequence: CASSHWGPGGNEQYF.

The V and J genes are TRBV7-9 and TRBJ1-3, with TRBD1 as a possible D gene (5 bases). The CDR3 sequence is 15 residues long. Trimming pared 1 base from V and 0 bases from J, leaving 7 bases between. Germline V gene sequence: CDR1 SEHNR, CDR2 FQNEAQ (reference sequence). CDR3 region: CASSLVTASGNTIYF. DNA of the CDR3: TGTGCCAGCAGCTTAGTGACAGCCTCTGGAAACACCATATATTTT.

This chain links TRBV5-1 with TRBJ2-2, with TRBD1 identical over 8 bases. Germline-derived CDR1 and CDR2 are SGHRS and YFSETQ. Germline trimming cut 5 bases from V and 6 bases from J; bases unmatched to any gene: 3. The CDR3 covers 13 residues. The CDR3 DNA reads TGCGCCAGCAGTATACAGGGGGCCGGGGAGCTGTTTTTT. Protein: CASSIQGAGELFF.